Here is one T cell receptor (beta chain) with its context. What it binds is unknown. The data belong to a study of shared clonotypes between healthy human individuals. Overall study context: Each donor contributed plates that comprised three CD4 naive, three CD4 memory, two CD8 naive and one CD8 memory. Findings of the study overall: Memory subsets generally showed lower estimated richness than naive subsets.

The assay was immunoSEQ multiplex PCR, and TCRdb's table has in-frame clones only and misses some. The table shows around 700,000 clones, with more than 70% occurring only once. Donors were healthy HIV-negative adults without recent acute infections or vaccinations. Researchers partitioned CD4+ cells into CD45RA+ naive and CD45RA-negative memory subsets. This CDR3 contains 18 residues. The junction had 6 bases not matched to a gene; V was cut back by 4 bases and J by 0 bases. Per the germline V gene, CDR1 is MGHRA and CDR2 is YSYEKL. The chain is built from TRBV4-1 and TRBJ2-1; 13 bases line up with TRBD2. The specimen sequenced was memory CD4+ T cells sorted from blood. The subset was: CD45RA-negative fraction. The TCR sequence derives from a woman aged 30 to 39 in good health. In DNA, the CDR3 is TGCGCCAGCAGCCGCCGGTGGACTAGCGGGAGCTCCTACAATGAGCAGTTCTTC. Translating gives CASSRRWTSGSSYNEQFF.